One T cell receptor (beta chain) is described in this entry. The data are from a study of beta chain features in type 1 diabetes. Isolated RNA was reverse transcribed in full, so expressed TCRB transcripts were sequenced. Produced via immunoSEQ multiplex PCR; TCRdb's table is partial and in-frame only. The sample has 200,000 to 300,000 clones; under 70% are singletons. V lost 3 bases to trimming and J lost 2 bases; unmatched junction nucleotides: 7. This CDR3 has 16 residues. CDR1 is SNHLY and CDR2 is FYNNEI in the germline V gene. Sequencing was carried out using naive CD4+ T cells from blood. The chain carries TRBV2 and TRBJ1-2, with 9 bases that match TRBD1. The TCR sequence derives from a man aged 25 to 40 in good health. The CDR3 DNA follows: TGTGCCAGCAGTGACTGGGGACAGGGAAGAAACTATGGCTACACCTTC. Its translation: CASSDWGQGRNYGYTF.